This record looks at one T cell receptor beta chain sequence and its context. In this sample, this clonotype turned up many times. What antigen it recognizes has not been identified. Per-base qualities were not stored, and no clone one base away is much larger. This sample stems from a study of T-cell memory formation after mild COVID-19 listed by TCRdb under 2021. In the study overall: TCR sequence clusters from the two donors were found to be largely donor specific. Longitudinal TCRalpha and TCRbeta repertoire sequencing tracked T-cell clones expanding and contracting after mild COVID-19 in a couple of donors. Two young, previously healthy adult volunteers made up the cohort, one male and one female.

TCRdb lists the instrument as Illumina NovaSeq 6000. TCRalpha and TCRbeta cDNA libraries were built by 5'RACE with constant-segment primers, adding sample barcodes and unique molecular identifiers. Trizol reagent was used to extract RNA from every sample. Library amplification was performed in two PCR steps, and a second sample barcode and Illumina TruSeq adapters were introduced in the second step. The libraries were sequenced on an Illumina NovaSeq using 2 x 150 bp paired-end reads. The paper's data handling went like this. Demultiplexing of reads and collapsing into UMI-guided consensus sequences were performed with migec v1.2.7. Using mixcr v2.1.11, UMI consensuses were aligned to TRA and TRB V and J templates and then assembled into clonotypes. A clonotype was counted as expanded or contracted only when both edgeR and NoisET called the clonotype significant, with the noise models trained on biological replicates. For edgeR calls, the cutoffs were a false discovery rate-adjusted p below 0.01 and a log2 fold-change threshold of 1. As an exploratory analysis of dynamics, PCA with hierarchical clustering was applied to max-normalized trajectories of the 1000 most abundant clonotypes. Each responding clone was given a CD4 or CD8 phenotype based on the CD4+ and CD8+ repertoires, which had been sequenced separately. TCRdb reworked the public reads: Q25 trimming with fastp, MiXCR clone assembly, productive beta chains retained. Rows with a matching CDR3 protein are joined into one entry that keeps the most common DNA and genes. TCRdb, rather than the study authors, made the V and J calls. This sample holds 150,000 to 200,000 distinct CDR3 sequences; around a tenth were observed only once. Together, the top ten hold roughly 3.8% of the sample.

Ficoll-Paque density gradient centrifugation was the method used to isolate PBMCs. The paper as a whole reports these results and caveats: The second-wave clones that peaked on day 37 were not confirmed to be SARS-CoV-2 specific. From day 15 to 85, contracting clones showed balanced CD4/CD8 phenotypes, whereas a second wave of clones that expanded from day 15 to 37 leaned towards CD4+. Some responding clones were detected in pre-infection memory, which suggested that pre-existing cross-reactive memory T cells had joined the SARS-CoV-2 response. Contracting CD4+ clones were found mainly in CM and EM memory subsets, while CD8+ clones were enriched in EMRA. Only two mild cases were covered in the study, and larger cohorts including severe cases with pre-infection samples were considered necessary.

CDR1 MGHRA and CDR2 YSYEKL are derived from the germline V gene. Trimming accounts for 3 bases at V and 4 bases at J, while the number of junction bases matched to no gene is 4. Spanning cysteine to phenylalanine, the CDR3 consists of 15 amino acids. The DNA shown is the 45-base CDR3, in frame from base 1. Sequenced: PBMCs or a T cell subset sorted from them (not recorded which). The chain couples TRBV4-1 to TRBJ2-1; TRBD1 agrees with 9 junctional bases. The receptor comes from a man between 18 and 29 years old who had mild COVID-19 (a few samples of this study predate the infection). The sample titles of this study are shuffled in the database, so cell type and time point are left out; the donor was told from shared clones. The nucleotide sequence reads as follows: TGCGCCAGCAGCCAGGGACAGGGTGGGTACAATGAGCAGTTCTTC. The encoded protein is CASSQGQGGYNEQFF.